This TCR beta chain was retrieved from a study of blood T cell repertoires in COVID-19. As for the study in general: Specimens from acute and convalescent COVID-19 originated in the United States, Italy and Spain. T cells, B-cell-depleted T cells, or PBMCs supplied cDNA or gDNA.

This clone was picked up a small number of times. As originally analysed: Amplification of reference gene primers provided the estimated nucleated cell counts. The protocol was immunoSEQ multiplex PCR, while the TCRdb copy is restricted to in-frame clones and leaves out a portion. The V and J calls and clone size are taken from that table; D and trimming were inferred from the DNA. Altogether a few hundred thousand clones are present, around 87% being singletons, with the ten largest covering roughly 7.1%. Sequencing input: peripheral blood. This sequence was found in a woman aged 45 to 65 who had recovered from COVID-19.

CDR3 coding DNA: TGTGCCAGCAGTTGGACTGGAGAGGATAATTCACCCCTCCACTTT. It specifies CASSWTGEDNSPLHF. The chain uses TRBV27 and TRBJ1-6; D not certain. The CDR3 runs 15 residues. Trimming stripped 4 bases from V and 5 bases from J, with 12 bases between. Germline CDR1 and CDR2: MNHEY and SMNVEV (reference sequence).